This T cell receptor (beta chain) appears in the sequencing data of a study of shared clonotypes between healthy human individuals (TCRdb year 2020). Context from the whole study: A couple of women and a few men aged 18 to 49 years were included in the cohort. For each donor, three plates each were used for CD4 naive and CD4 memory, two plates were used for CD8 naive, and one plate was used for CD8 memory. Per donor, leukapheresis produced somewhere between about 0.94 and 8.9 billion PBMCs. To increase sequencing depth and limit assay-specific biases, different laboratories used diverse techniques to prepare libraries and sequence TCR repertoires. Blood TCR repertoires of about 5 healthy adults were deeply sequenced to estimate repertoire size and the extent of clonotype sharing between individuals. Points the paper makes about the study in general: Incomplete sequencing was indicated by rarefaction of sorted-subset datasets, despite the large sequencing depth. Pairwise subsampling led to the expectation that sequencing depth would affect the degree of clonotype sharing among donors. About 5% of naive CD4, 3% to 4% of naive CD8, 2% to 2.5% of memory CD4, and approximately 0.4% of memory CD8 clonotypes were shared across several donors. Compared with non-shared clonotypes, the clonotypes found in all four sorted-subset donors had higher generation probabilities. Naive subsets generally had larger estimated clonotype richness than memory subsets did. Sampling was restricted to blood, and TCR repertoires in tissue are likely to differ from TCR repertoires in blood. The genetic and exposure-history diversity represented was limited by the small number of donors.

Remarks on this clone: The antigen it recognizes is unknown. No clone much larger than this one lies a single base away; base qualities are absent.

Looking up the germline V gene yields CDR1 MGHRA and CDR2 YSYEKL. V is trimmed back by 0 bases and J by 3 bases, and the junction contains 6 bases that no gene match accounts for. CDR3 length: 17 amino acids, cysteine to phenylalanine. Just CDR3 DNA is preserved here, 51 bases in frame from base 1. Using the deep immunoSEQ assay, multiplex PCR amplified TCR CDR3 regions from genomic DNA. For each cell subset, the extracted genomic DNA was distributed evenly across all wells of several immunoSEQ 96-well plates, and each plate served as one replicate. For sorted subsets, roughly 200 ng of genomic DNA, equivalent to tens of thousands of T cell genomes, went into each replicate PCR. Purified libraries were quantified with a Qubit 3.0 fluorometer, sized on a Bioanalyzer 2100, and re-quantified with the KAPA Library Quantification kit. Each immunoSEQ 96-well plate was sequenced on its own single-read 150-cycle Illumina NextSeq 550 flow cell. The study's own analysis went as follows. Because the immunoSEQ output held only junctional sequences and lacked quality scores, the filtering could not match the filtering applied to full-length reads. Sequences were annotated with PyIR, a Python wrapper for IgBLAST v1.9, using IMGT germline references to assign V/J genes and CDR3. Reads were filtered out if the reads had weak V/J assignments (E-value above 1e-6), no CDR3, stop codons, out-of-frame junctions, or ambiguous translated residues. V3J clonotypes were defined as sequences sharing an identical inferred V gene, J gene, and CDR3 amino acid sequence. Percentage overlap between repertoires was computed as shared unique clonotypes divided by the size of the smaller repertoire. Repertoire richness was assessed with RTK rarefaction, the Chao1 estimator, and Recon v2.1 estimates of unobserved clonotypes. Generation probabilities for all TCRbeta clonotypes obtained by the gDNA method from several donors were computed using OLGA. TCRdb re-hosts the immuneACCESS table, in-frame sequences only. Its copies lack some clones; in the studies checked, an unresolved V gene accounts for under half of them, and the cause for the rest is not known. V and J calls and clone size are given by that table; D and trimming were obtained from the DNA. The sample table records roughly 760,000 clones; about 74% of these occur just once. Clones ranked in the top ten supply less than 2% of the sample.

Healthy HIV-negative adults with no recently reported acute infections or vaccinations were included as donors. Every donor was a Caucasian adult living in Nashville, Tennessee, USA. CD4+ T cells were enriched by magnetic negative selection; naive cells were then positively selected on CD45RA, and the negative fraction formed the memory subset. Blood was obtained by leukapheresis, after which PBMCs were separated by Ficoll-Histopaque density gradient centrifugation and cryopreserved in liquid nitrogen vapor phase. Analytical flow cytometry was used to check the purity and quantity of each magnetically sorted T cell population. Each sorted fraction had its genomic DNA isolated and then quantified by UV absorbance on a Nanodrop 2000c.

This TCR came from a woman aged 25 to 39 in good health. Sample: memory CD4+ T cells sorted from blood. The cell subset or site label, as the study defines it: CD45RA-negative fraction. The V and J genes are TRBV4-1 and TRBJ2-2; 8 junctional bases match TRBD1. The DNA sequence reads TGCGCCAGCAGCCAAGATCAACAGGGGGTCGACACCGGGGAGCTGTTTTTT. This encodes CASSQDQQGVDTGELFF.